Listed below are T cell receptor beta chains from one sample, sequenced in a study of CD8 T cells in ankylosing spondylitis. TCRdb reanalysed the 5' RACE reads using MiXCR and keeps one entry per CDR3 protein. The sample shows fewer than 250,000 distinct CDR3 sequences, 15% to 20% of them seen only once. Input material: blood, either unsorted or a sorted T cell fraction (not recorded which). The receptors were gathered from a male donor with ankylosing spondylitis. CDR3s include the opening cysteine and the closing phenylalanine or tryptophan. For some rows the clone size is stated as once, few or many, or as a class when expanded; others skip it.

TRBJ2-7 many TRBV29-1 CSVYPGQGSYEQYF
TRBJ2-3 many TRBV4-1 CASSQFPDAQYF
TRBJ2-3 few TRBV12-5 CASGSGREYYTDTQYF
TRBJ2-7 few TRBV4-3 CASSQEVVAEGYEQYF
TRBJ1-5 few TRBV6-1 CASREQGPYSHSNQPQHF
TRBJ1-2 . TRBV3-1 CASSQDEGNYGYTF
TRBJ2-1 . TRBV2 CASSEEGWARGNYNEQFF
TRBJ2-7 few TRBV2 CASSGRQGAYEQYF
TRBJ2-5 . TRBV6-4 CASSDSCPGGQETQYF
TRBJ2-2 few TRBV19 CASSADRATGELFF
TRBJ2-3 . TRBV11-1 CASSLARASGREADTQYF
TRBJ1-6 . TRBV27 CASSLSTNSPLHF
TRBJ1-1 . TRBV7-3 CASSAGPNTEAFF
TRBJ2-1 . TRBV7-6 CASSLAGGPGYEQFF
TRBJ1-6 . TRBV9 CASSPRTANSPLHF
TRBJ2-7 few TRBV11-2 CASSFSGDEQYF
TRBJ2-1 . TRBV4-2 CASSQGGGTYNEQFF
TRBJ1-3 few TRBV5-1 CASSLGLRQISGNTIYF
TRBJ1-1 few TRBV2 CASSEFGNTEAFF
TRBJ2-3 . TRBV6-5 CASSYLSGLSTDTQYF
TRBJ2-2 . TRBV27 CASSSPLAGGLGELFF
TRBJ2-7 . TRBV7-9 CASTLGQTYEQYF
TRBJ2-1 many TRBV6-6 CASSPRDYHYNEQFF
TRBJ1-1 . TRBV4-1 CASSQDGGTTEAFF